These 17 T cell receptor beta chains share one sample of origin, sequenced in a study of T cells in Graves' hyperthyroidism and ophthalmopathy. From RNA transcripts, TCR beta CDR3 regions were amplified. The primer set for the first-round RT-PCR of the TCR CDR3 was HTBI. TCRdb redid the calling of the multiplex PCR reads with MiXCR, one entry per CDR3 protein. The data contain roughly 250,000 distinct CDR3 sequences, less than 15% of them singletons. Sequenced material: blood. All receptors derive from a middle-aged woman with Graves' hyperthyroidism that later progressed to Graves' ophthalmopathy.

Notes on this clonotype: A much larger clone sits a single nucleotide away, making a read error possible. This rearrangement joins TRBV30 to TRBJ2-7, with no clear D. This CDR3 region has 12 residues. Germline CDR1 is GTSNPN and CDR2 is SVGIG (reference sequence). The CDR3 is CAWCVSAYEQYF. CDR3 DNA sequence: TGTGCCTGGTGTGTATCTGCCTACGAGCAGTACTTC.

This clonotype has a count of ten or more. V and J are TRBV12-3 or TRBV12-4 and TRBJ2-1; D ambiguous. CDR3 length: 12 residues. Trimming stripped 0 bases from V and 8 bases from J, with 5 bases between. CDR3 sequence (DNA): TGTGCCAGCAGTTTAGCCTCAGATGAGCAGTTCTTC. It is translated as CASSLASDEQFF.

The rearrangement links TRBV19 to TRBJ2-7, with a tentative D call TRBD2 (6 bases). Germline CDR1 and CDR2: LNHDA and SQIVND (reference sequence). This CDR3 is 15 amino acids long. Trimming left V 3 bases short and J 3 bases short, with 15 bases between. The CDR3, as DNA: TGTGCCAGTAGTATGACGACGGGAGAAGGCTACGAGCAGTACTTC. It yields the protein CASSMTTGEGYEQYF. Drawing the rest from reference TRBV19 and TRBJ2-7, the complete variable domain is DGGITQSPKYLFRKEGQNVTLSCEQNLNHDAMYWYRQDPGQGLRLIYYSQIVNDFQKGDIAEGYSVSREKKESFPLTVTSAQKNPTAFYLCASSMTTGEGYEQYFGPGTRLTVT.

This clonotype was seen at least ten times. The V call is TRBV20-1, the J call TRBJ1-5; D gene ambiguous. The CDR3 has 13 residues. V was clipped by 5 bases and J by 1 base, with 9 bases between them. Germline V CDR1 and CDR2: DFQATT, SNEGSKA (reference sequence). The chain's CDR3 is CSAGRWSNQPQHF. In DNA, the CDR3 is TGCAGTGCTGGCAGGTGGAGCAATCAGCCCCAGCATTTT.

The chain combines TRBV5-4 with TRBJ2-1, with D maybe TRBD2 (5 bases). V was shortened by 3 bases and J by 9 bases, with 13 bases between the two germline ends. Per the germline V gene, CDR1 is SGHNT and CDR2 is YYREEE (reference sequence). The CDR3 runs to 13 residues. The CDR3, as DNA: TGTGCCAGCAGCTCTTGGGTTGCGGGTGAGCAGTTCTTC. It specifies CASSSWVAGEQFF.

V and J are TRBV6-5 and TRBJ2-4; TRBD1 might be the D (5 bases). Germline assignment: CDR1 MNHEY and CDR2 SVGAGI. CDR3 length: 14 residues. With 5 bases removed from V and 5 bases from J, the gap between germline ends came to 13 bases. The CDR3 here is CASSHRRRENIQYF. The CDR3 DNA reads TGTGCCAGCAGTCACAGGCGTCGGGAAAACATTCAGTACTTC.

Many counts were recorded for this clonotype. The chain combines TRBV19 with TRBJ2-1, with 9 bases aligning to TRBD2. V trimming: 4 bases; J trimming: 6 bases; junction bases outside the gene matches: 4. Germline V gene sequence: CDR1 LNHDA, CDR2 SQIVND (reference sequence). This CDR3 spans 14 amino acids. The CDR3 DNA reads TGTGCCAGTAGTAGCGGGAGGGCCTCCAATGAGCAGTTCTTC. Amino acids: CASSSGRASNEQFF. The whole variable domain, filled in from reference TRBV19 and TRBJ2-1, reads DGGITQSPKYLFRKEGQNVTLSCEQNLNHDAMYWYRQDPGQGLRLIYYSQIVNDFQKGDIAEGYSVSREKKESFPLTVTSAQKNPTAFYLCASSSGRASNEQFFGPGTRLTVL.

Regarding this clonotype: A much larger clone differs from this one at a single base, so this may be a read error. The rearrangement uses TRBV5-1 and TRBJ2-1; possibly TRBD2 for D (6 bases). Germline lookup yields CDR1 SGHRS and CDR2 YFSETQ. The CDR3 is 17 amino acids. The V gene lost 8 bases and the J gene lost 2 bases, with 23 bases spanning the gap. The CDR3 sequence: CASPGQEGIRAYNEQFF. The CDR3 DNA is TGCGCCAGTCCCGGGCAGGAGGGGATTAGGGCCTACAATGAGCAGTTCTTC.

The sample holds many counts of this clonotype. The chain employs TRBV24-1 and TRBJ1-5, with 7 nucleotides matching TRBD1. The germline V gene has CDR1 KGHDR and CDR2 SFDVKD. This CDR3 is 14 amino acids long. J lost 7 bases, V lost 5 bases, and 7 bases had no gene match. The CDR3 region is CATSGGQVKQPQHF. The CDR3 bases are TGTGCCACCAGTGGCGGACAGGTCAAACAGCCCCAGCATTTT.

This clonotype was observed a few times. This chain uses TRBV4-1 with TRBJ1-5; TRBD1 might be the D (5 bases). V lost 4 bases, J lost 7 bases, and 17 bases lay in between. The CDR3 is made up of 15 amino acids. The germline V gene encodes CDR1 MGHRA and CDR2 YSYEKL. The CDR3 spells CASSPQGRAGQPQHF. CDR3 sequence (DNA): TGCGCCAGCAGCCCCCAGGGCAGGGCGGGCCAGCCCCAGCATTTT.

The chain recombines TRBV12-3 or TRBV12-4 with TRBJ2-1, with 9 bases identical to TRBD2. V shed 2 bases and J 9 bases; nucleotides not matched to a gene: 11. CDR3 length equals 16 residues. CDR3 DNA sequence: TGTGCCAGCAGTTTATACTTAGCGGGGGCGCTCGTTGAGCAGTTCTTC. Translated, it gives CASSLYLAGALVEQFF.

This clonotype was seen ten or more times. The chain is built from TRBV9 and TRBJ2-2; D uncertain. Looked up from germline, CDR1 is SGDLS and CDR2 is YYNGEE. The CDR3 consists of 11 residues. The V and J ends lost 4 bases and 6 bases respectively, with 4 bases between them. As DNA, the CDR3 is TGTGCCAGCAGCAAGTCCGGGGAGCTGTTTTTT. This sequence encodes CASSKSGELFF.

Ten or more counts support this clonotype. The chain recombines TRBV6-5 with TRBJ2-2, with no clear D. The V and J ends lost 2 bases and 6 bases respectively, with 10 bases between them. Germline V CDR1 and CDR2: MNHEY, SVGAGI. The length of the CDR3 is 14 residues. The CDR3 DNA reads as TGTGCCAGCAGTTACGCGTTAAGTCCCGGGGAGCTGTTTTTT. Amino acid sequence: CASSYALSPGELFF.

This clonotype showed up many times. CDR3: CASNDRGMNTEAFF. The CDR3 region has the DNA TGTGCCAGTAATGACAGGGGAATGAACACTGAAGCTTTCTTT. V gene TRBV19 combines with J gene TRBJ1-1, with 8 bases that match TRBD1. The CDR3 is made up of 14 amino acids. Per the germline V gene, CDR1 is LNHDA and CDR2 is SQIVND (reference sequence). V trimming: 7 bases; J trimming: 0 bases; junction bases outside the gene matches: 4.

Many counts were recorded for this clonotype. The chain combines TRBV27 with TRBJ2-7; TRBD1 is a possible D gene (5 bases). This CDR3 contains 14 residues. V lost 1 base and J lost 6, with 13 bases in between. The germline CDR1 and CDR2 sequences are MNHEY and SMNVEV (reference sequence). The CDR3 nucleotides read TGTGCCAGCAGTTTATTAGCAGGGTCCCCCGAGCAGTACTTC. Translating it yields CASSLLAGSPEQYF.

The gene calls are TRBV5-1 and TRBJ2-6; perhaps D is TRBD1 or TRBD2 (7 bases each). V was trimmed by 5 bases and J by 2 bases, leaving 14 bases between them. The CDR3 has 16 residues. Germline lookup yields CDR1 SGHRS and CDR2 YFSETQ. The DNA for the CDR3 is TGCGCCAGCAGGGGCCCAGGGGGGGCTGGGGCCAACGTCCTGACTTTC. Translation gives CASRGPGGAGANVLTF.

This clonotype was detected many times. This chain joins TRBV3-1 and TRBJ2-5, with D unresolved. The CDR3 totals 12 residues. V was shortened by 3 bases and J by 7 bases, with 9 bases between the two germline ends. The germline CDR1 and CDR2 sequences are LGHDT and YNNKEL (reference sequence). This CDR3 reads CASSHTSGTQYF. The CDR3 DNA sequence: TGTGCCAGCAGCCATACTTCGGGGACCCAGTACTTC.